This TCR beta chain was found in a study of blood T cell repertoires in COVID-19. Some clones are missing from TCRdb's copy, which holds only in-frame ones; the method was immunoSEQ multiplex PCR. The repertoire includes around 500,000 clones, around 87% of them detected once, and around 1.9% sits in the top ten. The CDR3 spans 12 residues. CDR1 is SGHRS and CDR2 is YFSETQ in the germline V gene. V lost 7 bases, J lost 10 bases, and 17 bases lay in between. The chain couples TRBV5-1 to TRBJ1-2; possible D gene TRBD1, 5 bases. The TCR was taken from a woman in her forties who had recovered from COVID-19. Material: PBMCs or T cells enriched from blood (not recorded which). The CDR3 region is CASGTGERFYTF. The CDR3 DNA is TGCGCCAGCGGGACGGGGGAAAGGTTCTACACCTTC.